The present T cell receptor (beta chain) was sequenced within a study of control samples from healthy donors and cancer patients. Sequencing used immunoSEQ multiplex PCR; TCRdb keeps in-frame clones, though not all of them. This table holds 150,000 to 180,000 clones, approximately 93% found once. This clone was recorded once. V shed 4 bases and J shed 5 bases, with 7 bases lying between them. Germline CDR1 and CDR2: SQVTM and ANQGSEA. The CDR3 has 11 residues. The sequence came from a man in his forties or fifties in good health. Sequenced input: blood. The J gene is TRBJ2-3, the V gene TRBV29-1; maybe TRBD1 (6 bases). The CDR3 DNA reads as TGCAGCGTTGTCAGGGGAGATACGCAGTATTTT. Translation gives CSVVRGDTQYF.